This TCR beta chain derives from a study of spatial heterogeneity in lung cancer. The overall study: Fewer alpha-chain than beta-chain sequences were consistently detected. TCR transcript abundance in tumor regions was strongly correlated with the T cell module score obtained from matched bulk RNA-seq.

V was shortened by 3 bases and J by 0 bases, with 15 bases between the two germline ends. This CDR3 is 17 amino acids long. In its sample, this clonotype was seen many times. Antigen unknown. This beta chain turned up in a library designed for alpha chains; as an off-target read, its abundance says little. Study-wide points: Counts for ubiquitous and regional expanded TCRs went along with ubiquitous and regional nonsynonymous mutations, respectively. Tumor mutation count correlated with how many alpha and beta TCRs expanded intratumorally.

TCRdb passed the 5' RACE reads through MiXCR, listing each CDR3 protein once. The sample holds approximately 10,000 distinct CDR3 sequences; more than 4.5% are singletons and the top ten take around 11%. Documented time point: sample taken at primary tumor resection. Tumor, nontumor lung or frozen PBMC supplied whole RNA, sequenced without sorting. The source is a male donor with early-stage non-small cell lung cancer. The genes are TRBV12-3 or TRBV12-4 and TRBJ1-3; D not certain. The specimen comprised lung tumor tissue, sampled at surgery. Here the CDR3 reads CASSFTLGGYSGNTIYF. In nucleotides, the CDR3 is TGTGCCAGCAGTTTTACCCTCGGCGGCTACTCTGGAAACACCATATATTTT.